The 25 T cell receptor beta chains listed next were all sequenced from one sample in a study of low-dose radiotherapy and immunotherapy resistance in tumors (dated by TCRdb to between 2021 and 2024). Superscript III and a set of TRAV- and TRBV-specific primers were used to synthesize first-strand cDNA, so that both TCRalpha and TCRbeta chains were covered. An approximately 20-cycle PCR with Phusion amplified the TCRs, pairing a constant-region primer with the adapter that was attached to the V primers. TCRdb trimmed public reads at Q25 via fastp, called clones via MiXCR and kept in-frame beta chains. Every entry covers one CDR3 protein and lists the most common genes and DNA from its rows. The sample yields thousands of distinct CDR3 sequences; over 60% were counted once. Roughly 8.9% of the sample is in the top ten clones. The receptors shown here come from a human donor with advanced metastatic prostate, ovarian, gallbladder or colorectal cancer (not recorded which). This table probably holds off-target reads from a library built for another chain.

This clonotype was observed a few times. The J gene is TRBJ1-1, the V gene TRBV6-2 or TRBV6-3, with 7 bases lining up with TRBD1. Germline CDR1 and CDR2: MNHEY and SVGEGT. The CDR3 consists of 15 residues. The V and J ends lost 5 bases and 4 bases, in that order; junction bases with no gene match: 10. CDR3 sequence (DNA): TGTGCCAGCAGTCTCACAGGGGCGGAGACCACTGAAGCTTTCTTT. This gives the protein CASSLTGAETTEAFF.

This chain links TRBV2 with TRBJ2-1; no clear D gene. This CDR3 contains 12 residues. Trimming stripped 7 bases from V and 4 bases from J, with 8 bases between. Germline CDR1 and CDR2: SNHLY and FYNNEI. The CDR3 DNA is TGTGCCAGCACTCCTCAGTACAATGAGCAGTTCTTC. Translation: CASTPQYNEQFF.

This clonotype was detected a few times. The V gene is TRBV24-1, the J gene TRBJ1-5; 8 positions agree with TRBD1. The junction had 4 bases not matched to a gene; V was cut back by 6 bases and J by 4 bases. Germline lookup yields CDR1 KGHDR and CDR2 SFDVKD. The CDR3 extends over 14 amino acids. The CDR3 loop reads CATSLQGANQPQHF. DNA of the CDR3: TGTGCCACCAGTCTCCAGGGGGCGAATCAGCCCCAGCATTTT.

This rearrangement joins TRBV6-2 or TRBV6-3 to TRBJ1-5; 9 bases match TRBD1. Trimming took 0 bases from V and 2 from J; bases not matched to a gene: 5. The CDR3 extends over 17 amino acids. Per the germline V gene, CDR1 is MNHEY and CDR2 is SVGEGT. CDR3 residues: CASSYSRDRAGNQPQHF. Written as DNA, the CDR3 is TGTGCCAGCAGTTACTCGAGGGACAGGGCTGGCAATCAGCCCCAGCATTTT.

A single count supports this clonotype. The DNA for the CDR3 is TGTGCCAGCAGTGAAGCGCCGGGGACTCTTCAAGAGACCCAGTACTTC. Its translation: CASSEAPGTLQETQYF. The genes are TRBV2 and TRBJ2-5, with D perhaps matching TRBD2 (6 bases). CDR3 length equals 16 residues. V was trimmed by 0 bases and J by 2 bases, leaving 13 bases between them. Germline CDR1 is SNHLY and CDR2 is FYNNEI.

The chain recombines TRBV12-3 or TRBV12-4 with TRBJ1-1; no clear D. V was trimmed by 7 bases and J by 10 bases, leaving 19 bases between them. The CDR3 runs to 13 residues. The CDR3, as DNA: TGTGCCAGCACCGAAACTGGGAAGTCCGCAGCTTTCTTT. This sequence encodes CASTETGKSAAFF.

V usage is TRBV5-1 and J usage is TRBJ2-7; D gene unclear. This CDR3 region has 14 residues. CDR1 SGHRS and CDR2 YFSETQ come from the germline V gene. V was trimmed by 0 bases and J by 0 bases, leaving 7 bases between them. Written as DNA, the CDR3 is TGCGCCAGCAGCTTGGGGGCGGACTCCTACGAGCAGTACTTC. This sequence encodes CASSLGADSYEQYF.

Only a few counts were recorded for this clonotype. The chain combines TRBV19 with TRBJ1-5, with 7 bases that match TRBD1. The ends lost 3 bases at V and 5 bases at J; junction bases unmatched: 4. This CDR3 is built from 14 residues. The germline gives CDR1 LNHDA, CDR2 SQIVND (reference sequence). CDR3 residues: CASSIWTGDQPQHF. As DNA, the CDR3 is TGTGCCAGTAGTATCTGGACAGGTGATCAGCCCCAGCATTTT. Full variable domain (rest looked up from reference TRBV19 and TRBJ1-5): DGGITQSPKYLFRKEGQNVTLSCEQNLNHDAMYWYRQDPGQGLRLIYYSQIVNDFQKGDIAEGYSVSREKKESFPLTVTSAQKNPTAFYLCASSIWTGDQPQHFGDGTRLSIL.

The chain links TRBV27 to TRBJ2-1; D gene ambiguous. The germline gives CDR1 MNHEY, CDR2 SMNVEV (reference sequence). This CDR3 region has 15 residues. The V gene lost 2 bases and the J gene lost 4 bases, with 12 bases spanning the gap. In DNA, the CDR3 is TGTGCCAGCAGTTTACAGCAAGCCTATTACAATGAGCAGTTCTTC. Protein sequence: CASSLQQAYYNEQFF.

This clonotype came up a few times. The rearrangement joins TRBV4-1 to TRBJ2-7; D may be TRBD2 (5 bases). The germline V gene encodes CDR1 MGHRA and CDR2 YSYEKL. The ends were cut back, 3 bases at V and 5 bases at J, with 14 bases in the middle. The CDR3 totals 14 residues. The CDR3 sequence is CASSHPTRTHEQYF. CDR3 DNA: TGCGCCAGCAGCCACCCAACTAGAACCCACGAGCAGTACTTC.

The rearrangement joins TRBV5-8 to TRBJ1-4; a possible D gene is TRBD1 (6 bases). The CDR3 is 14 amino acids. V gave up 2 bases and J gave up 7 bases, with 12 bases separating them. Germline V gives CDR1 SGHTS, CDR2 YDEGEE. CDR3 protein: CASSLTGGGEKLFF. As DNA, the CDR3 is TGTGCCAGCAGCTTAACTGGGGGCGGTGAAAAACTGTTTTTT.

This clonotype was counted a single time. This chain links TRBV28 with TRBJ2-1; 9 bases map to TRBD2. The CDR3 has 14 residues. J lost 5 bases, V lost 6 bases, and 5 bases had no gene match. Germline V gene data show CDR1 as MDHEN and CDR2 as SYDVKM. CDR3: CASRRGGANNEQFF. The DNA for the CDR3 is TGTGCCAGCAGGCGCGGGGGGGCAAACAATGAGCAGTTCTTC.

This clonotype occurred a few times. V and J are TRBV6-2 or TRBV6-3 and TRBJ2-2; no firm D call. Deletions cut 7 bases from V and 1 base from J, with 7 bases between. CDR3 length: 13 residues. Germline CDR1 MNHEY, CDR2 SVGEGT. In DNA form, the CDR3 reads TGTGCCAGCACCCCAGAGAACACCGGGGAGCTGTTTTTT. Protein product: CASTPENTGELFF.

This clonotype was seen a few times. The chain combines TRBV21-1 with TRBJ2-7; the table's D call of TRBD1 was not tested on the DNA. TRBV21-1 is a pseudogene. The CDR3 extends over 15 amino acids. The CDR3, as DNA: TGTGCCAGCAGCAAGCCGGGACCGAGTATCTACGAGCAGTACTTC. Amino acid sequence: CASSKPGPSIYEQYF.

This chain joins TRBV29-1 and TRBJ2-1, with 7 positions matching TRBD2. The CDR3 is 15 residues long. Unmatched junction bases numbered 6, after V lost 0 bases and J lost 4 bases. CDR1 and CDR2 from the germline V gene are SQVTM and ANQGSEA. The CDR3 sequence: CSVEDARRGYNEQFF. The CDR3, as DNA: TGCAGCGTTGAAGATGCTAGGCGGGGGTACAATGAGCAGTTCTTC.

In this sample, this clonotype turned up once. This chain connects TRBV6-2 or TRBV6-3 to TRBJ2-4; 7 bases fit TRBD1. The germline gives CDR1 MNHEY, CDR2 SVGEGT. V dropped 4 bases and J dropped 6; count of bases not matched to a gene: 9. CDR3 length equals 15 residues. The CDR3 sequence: CASSSSTGERNIQYF. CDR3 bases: TGTGCCAGCAGTTCCTCCACAGGGGAGAGAAACATTCAGTACTTC.

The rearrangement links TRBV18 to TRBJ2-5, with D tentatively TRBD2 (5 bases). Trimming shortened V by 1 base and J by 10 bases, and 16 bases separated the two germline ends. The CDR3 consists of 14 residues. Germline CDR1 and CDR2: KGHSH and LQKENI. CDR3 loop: CASSPLRDEGGQYF. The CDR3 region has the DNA TGTGCCAGCTCACCACTAAGAGATGAAGGAGGCCAGTACTTC.

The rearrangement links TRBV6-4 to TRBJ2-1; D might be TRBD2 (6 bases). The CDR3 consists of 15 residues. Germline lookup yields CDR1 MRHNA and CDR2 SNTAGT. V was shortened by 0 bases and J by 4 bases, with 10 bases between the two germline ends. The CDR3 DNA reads TGTGCCAGCAGTGACTCAAGGGACTTTTACAATGAGCAGTTCTTC. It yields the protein CASSDSRDFYNEQFF.

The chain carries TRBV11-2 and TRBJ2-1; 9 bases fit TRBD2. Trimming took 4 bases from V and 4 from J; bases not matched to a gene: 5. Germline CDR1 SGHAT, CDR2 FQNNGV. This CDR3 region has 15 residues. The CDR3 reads CASSSRLAVYNEQFF. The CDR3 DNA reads TGTGCCAGCAGCTCGCGACTAGCGGTTTACAATGAGCAGTTCTTC.

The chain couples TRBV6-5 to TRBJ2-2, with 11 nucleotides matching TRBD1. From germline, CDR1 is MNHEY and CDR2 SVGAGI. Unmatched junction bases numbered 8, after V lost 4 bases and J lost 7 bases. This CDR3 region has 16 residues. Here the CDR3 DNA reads TGTGCCAGCAGTTCCCCGGGACAGGGGGGTTTCGGGGAGCTGTTTTTT. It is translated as CASSSPGQGGFGELFF.

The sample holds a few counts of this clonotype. In DNA, the CDR3 is TGTGCCAGCAATGCACCCTTCACAGATACGCAGTATTTT. Translated: CASNAPFTDTQYF. The chain combines TRBV2 with TRBJ2-3; D is unresolved. Trimming pared 7 bases from V and 2 bases from J, leaving 10 bases between. From germline, CDR1 is SNHLY and CDR2 FYNNEI. CDR3 length: 13 amino acids.

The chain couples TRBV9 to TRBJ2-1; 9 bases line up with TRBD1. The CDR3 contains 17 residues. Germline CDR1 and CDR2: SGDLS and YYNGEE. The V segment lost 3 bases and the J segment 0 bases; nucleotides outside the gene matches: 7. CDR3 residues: CASSAIQGAYSYNEQFF. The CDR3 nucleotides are TGTGCCAGCAGCGCCATACAGGGGGCGTACTCCTACAATGAGCAGTTCTTC. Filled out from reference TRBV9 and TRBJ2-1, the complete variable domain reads DSGVTQTPKHLITATGQRVTLRCSPRSGDLSVYWYQQSLDQGLQFLIQYYNGEERAKGNILERFSAQQFPDLHSELNLSSLELGDSALYFCASSAIQGAYSYNEQFFGPGTRLTVL.

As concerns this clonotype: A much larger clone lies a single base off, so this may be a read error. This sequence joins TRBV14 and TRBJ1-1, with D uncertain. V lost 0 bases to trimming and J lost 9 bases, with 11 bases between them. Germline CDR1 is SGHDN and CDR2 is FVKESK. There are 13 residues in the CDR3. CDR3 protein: CASSQDSLAKAFF. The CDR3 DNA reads TGTGCCAGCAGCCAAGATAGCTTGGCTAAAGCTTTCTTT. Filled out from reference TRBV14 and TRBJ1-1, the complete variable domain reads EAGVTQFPSHSVIEKGQTVTLRCDPISGHDNLYWYRRVMGKEIKFLLHFVKESKQDESGMPNNRFLAERTGGTYSTLKVQPAELEDSGVYFCASSQDSLAKAFFGQGTRLTVV.

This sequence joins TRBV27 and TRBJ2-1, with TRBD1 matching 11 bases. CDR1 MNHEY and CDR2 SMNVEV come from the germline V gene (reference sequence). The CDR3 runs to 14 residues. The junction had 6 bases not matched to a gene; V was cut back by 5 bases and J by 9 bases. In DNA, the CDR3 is TGTGCCAGCAGTACCGGACAGGGGGCGACTGAGCAGTTCTTC. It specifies CASSTGQGATEQFF.

The CDR3 DNA sequence: TGCGCCAGCAGCCAGGGACTAGCGGGGATCCTAGCCAAAAACATTCAGTACTTC. The encoded protein is CASSQGLAGILAKNIQYF. This chain joins TRBV5-1 and TRBJ2-4, with TRBD2 matching 13 bases. V was pared by 4 bases and J by 0 bases, with 7 bases of the junction left unmatched. There are 18 residues in the CDR3. The germline gives CDR1 SGHRS, CDR2 YFSETQ.